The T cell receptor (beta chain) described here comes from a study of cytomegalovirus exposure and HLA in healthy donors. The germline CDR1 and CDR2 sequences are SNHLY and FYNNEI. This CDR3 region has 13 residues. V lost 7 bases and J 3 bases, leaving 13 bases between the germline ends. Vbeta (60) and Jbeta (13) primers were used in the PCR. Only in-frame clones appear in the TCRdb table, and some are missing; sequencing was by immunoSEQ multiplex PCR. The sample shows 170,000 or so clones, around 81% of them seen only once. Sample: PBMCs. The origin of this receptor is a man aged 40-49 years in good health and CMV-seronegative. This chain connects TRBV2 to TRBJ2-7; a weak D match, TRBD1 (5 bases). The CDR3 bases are TGTGCCAGCAAATTCAGGGTCGGCTACGAGCAGTACTTC. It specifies CASKFRVGYEQYF.